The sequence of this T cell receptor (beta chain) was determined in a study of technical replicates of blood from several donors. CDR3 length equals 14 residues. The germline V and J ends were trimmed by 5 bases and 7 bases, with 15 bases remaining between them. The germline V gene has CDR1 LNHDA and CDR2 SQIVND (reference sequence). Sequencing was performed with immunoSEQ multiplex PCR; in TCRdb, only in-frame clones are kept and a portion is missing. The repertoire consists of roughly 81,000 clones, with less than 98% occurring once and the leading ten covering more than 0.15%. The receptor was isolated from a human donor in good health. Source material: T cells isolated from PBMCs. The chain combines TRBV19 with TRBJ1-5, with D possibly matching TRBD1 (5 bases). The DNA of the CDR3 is TGTGCCAGTAGTCCCTCGGGGGGAGGGCAGCCCCAGCATTTT. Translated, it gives CASSPSGGGQPQHF.